These T cell receptor beta chains were read from a single sample in a study of blood T cell repertoires in COVID-19. Libraries were prepared by immunoSEQ multiplex PCR; TCRdb keeps only in-frame clonotypes and omits some of them. This sample has over 80,000 clones, with about 88% found just once. The sequencing sample was made of peripheral blood. Source of these receptors: a woman of 80 years or more with acute or convalescent COVID-19. Both conserved end residues are part of each CDR3. Each record gives: J gene, V gene, CDR3 protein.

TRBJ2-7 | TRBV7-2 | CASSLVQGAYEQYF
TRBJ2-1 | TRBV12-3/TRBV12-4 | CASSTRQNNEQFF
TRBJ2-7 | TRBV7-8 | CASSSRLRGYDQYF
TRBJ2-1 | TRBV7-2 | CASSRTGRDNEQFF
TRBJ1-1 | TRBV2 | CASSEQGPFGSEAFF
TRBJ1-2 | TRBV6-5 | CASRLNRGQDYGYTF
TRBJ2-7 | TRBV7-2 | CASSLGGIGWEQYF
TRBJ2-1 | TRBV9 | CASSVAGDSYNEQFF
TRBJ1-1 | TRBV5-1 | CASSLEGTGTNTEAFF
TRBJ2-5 | TRBV5-1 | CASSLFTEAIETQYF
TRBJ2-3 | TRBV29-1 | CSVSGLAGGQPRSDTQYF
TRBJ1-1 | TRBV5-1 | CASSLSTVDTEAFF
TRBJ1-2 | TRBV7-3 | CASSQTGQGYGYTF
TRBJ2-3 | TRBV5-1 | CASSWAGGSTDTQYF
TRBJ1-2 | TRBV29-1 | CSAGTGKAF
TRBJ1-5 | TRBV5-6 | CASSSLGTGNQPQHF
TRBJ2-7 | TRBV6-5 | CASSYYVGTVISEQYF
TRBJ1-4 | TRBV4-3 | CASSQGGLGANEKLFF
TRBJ1-4 | TRBV18 | CASSPPGQVNEKLFF
TRBJ1-5 | TRBV30 | CAWSASWTVDQPQHF
TRBJ2-1 | TRBV19 | CASSIRQGYNEQFF
TRBJ2-3 | TRBV24-1 | CATSGTSGLPSTDTQYF
TRBJ2-7 | TRBV7-2 | CASSLEIGGREYF
TRBJ1-3 | TRBV27 | CASIQGPASPTGNTIYF
TRBJ2-1 | TRBV6-6 | CASSPPGRSYNEQFF
TRBJ1-5 | TRBV6-6 | CASSYPDRGLNQPQHF
TRBJ1-3 | TRBV4-3 | CASSEALGQGADYSGNTIYF
TRBJ1-5 | TRBV6-1 | CASSEAGGSNQPQHF
TRBJ2-7 | TRBV6-5 | CASSHSGGGYEQYF
TRBJ2-1 | TRBV6-4 | CASSLEASNEQFF
TRBJ1-2 | TRBV5-1 | CASTESPDRRTLTF
TRBJ2-1 | TRBV7-8 | CASSLPAGTSNEQFF
TRBJ1-1 | TRBV7-2 | CASSLSGNTEAFF
TRBJ2-1 | TRBV19 | CASSIDRSGTSGRGYNEQFF
TRBJ2-1 | TRBV3-1/TRBV3-2 | CATGARREVSDEQFF
TRBJ2-3 | TRBV2 | CATSGTSGTDTQYF
TRBJ1-4 | TRBV4-2 | CASSQAQGKGEKLFF
TRBJ2-1 | TRBV11-2 | CASSIGASSYNEQFF
TRBJ2-2 | TRBV6-2/TRBV6-3 | CASSYPAVHGELFF
TRBJ2-7 | TRBV3-1/TRBV3-2 | CASSPLSGNEQYF
TRBJ2-5 | TRBV14 | CASSQDYGGGETQYF
TRBJ2-2 | TRBV30 | CAWSVLSTGELFF
TRBJ2-2 | TRBV18 | CASSPDRVGYTGELFF
TRBJ1-1 | TRBV7-2 | CASSLDTGNTEAFF
TRBJ2-4 | TRBV28 | CASSDPGIQYF
TRBJ1-1 | TRBV7-2 | CASSFGRAYTEAFF
TRBJ2-2 | TRBV7-2 | CASSLARLNTGELFF
TRBJ1-2 | TRBV30 | CVWSPQVGYTF
TRBJ2-1 | TRBV30 | CAWSVRGGIRNEQFF
TRBJ1-2 | TRBV5-4 | CASSLPGPNYGYTF
TRBJ2-7 | TRBV9 | CASSAGLAGYEQYF
TRBJ1-4 | TRBV11-2 | CASSLVRRSNEKLFF
TRBJ1-1 | TRBV6-5 | CASSQDSRGVEAFF
TRBJ1-3 | TRBV6-6 | CASRRGNTIYF